The 29 T cell receptor beta chains presented below share a single source sample, sequenced in a study of human T cells and chemical hapten exposure. As to time point: patch test 2, 6 weeks after DPC sensitization. Treatment specified: therapeutic diphenylcyclopropenone sensitization with weekly scalp DPC. TCRdb passed the RACE reads through MiXCR, listing each CDR3 protein once. The sample shows 330,000 or so distinct CDR3 sequences, about 6% of them seen only once. The sequencing used whole blood, collected in connection with sensitization to the hapten diphenylcyclopropenone (DPC). The receptors stem from a woman aged 18-29 years with alopecia areata. Some clones in this sample may be carry-over from other donors' samples.

This clonotype was seen repeatedly, ten times or more. The V gene is TRBV6-2 or TRBV6-3, the J gene TRBJ1-2; D is unresolved. The germline V gene encodes CDR1 MNHEY and CDR2 SVGEGT. Trimming stripped 2 bases from V and 2 bases from J, with 12 bases between. The CDR3 is 15 amino acids. The CDR3 sequence: CASSYVEGTNYGYTF. The DNA of the CDR3 is TGTGCCAGCAGTTACGTCGAGGGAACCAACTATGGCTACACCTTC.

In its sample, this clonotype was seen a few times. This sequence joins TRBV6-5 and TRBJ1-6; 8 bases fit TRBD1. The V and J ends lost 5 bases and 7 bases, in that order; junction bases with no gene match: 10. The germline V gene has CDR1 MNHEY and CDR2 SVGAGI. This CDR3 comprises 16 residues. CDR3 in amino acids: CASSDAGQGPNSPLHF. For the CDR3, the DNA is TGTGCCAGCAGTGACGCAGGACAGGGCCCAAATTCACCCCTCCACTTT.

This clonotype showed up just a few times. The chain recombines TRBV7-9 with TRBJ2-2, with no clear D. Trimming cost V 1 base and J 0 bases, with 6 bases left between them. The CDR3 covers 15 residues. Looked up from germline, CDR1 is SEHNR and CDR2 is FQNEAQ (reference sequence). The CDR3, as DNA: TGTGCCAGCAGCTTAGGGGCAGCGAACACCGGGGAGCTGTTTTTT. Its protein product is CASSLGAANTGELFF.

The V and J genes are TRBV6-2 or TRBV6-3 and TRBJ2-1; D might be TRBD2 (6 bases). Germline V gene data show CDR1 as MNHEY and CDR2 as SVGEGT. Trimming left V 5 bases short and J 8 bases short, with 10 bases between. The CDR3 is made up of 12 amino acids. The CDR3 here is CASSRLVHEQFF. The DNA of the CDR3 is TGTGCCAGCAGTCGACTAGTTCATGAGCAGTTCTTC.

The chain uses TRBV9 and TRBJ2-7, with 9 nucleotides matching TRBD1. Germline V gene data show CDR1 as SGDLS and CDR2 as YYNGEE. With V trimmed by 0 bases and J by 3 bases, 1 base remained unmatched. The CDR3 loop spans 14 amino acids. CDR3 sequence (DNA): TGTGCCAGCAGCGTAGGGGACAGGGTCTACGAGCAGTACTTC. It is translated as CASSVGDRVYEQYF.

This clonotype has more than one count but fewer than ten. The chain has TRBV27 and TRBJ1-1, with TRBD1 as a possible D gene (5 bases). The CDR3 consists of 16 residues. Germline assignment: CDR1 MNHEY and CDR2 SMNVEV (reference sequence). V dropped 10 bases and J dropped 0 bases, with 21 bases sitting between them. CDR3 amino acids: CATVRGPADLNTEAFF. As DNA, the CDR3 is TGTGCCACCGTCCGGGGCCCCGCTGATTTGAACACTGAAGCTTTCTTT.

The gene calls are TRBV20-1 and TRBJ2-2; 9 nucleotides match TRBD2. The CDR3 extends over 15 amino acids. Germline trimming cut 6 bases from V and 5 bases from J; bases unmatched to any gene: 10. The germline V gene encodes CDR1 DFQATT and CDR2 SNEGSKA (reference sequence). The CDR3 region has the DNA TGCAGTGCAACCCTAGCGGGGTGGGAGACCGGGGAGCTGTTTTTT. Translation: CSATLAGWETGELFF.

This clonotype has ten or more counts. The chain couples TRBV7-2 to TRBJ1-1, with D maybe TRBD1 (5 bases). From germline, CDR1 is SGHTA and CDR2 FQGNSA. The CDR3 contains 14 residues. Trimming took off 5 bases at V and 1 base at J, with 11 bases between the two ends. CDR3 amino acids: CASSRDRQNTEAFF. CDR3 in DNA: TGTGCCAGCAGCCGGGACCGCCAGAACACTGAAGCTTTCTTT.

This chain uses TRBV12-3 or TRBV12-4 with TRBJ1-4; TRBD1 matches 7 bases. The CDR3 is 14 residues long. Trimming took 3 bases from V and 5 from J; bases not matched to a gene: 3. CDR3 residues: CASSLGTVNEKLFF. The CDR3 coding sequence is TGTGCCAGCAGTTTGGGGACAGTAAATGAAAAACTGTTTTTT.

The chain joins TRBV2 to TRBJ2-3; D is perhaps TRBD1 (5 bases). The CDR3 covers 12 residues. Germline V gene data show CDR1 as SNHLY and CDR2 as FYNNEI. V gave up 6 bases and J gave up 3 bases, with 7 bases separating them. The CDR3 DNA reads as TGTGCCAGCAGAGGGGAAACAGATACGCAGTATTTT. It encodes CASRGETDTQYF.

This clonotype was counted ten times or more. The V gene is TRBV2, the J gene TRBJ1-4, with D hard to call. Trimming removed 4 bases at V and 0 bases at J, with 6 bases between. CDR1 is SNHLY and CDR2 is FYNNEI in the germline V gene. This CDR3 comprises 14 residues. The CDR3 DNA reads TGTGCCAGCAGTGGGCCCGCAACTAATGAAAAACTGTTTTTT. Amino acids: CASSGPATNEKLFF.

This clonotype came up a few times. The chain combines TRBV4-3 with TRBJ1-3; 10 nucleotides line up with TRBD1. The CDR3 length is 17 residues. The germline V gene has CDR1 LGHNA and CDR2 YSLEER. Trimming took 0 bases from V and 0 from J; bases not matched to a gene: 2. Here the CDR3 reads CASSQDRTGGSGNTIYF. CDR3 nucleotides: TGCGCCAGCAGCCAAGACAGGACAGGGGGCTCTGGAAACACCATATATTTT.

The table lists this clonotype with a few counts. V and J are TRBV7-9 and TRBJ1-4; D is undetermined. This CDR3 has 15 amino acids. CDR1 and CDR2 (germline): SEHNR, FQNEAQ (reference sequence). V dropped 2 bases and J dropped 5 bases, with 12 bases sitting between them. CDR3: CASSLLGSLNEKLFF. CDR3 in DNA: TGTGCCAGCAGCTTATTGGGGTCGTTGAATGAAAAACTGTTTTTT.

Ten or more counts support this clonotype. This chain uses TRBV15 with TRBJ1-1, with D unresolved. This CDR3 is 13 amino acids long. Trimming took 8 bases from V and 1 from J, leaving 11 bases between them. Per the germline V gene, CDR1 is LNHNV and CDR2 is YYDKDF (reference sequence). The chain's CDR3 is CATGLLTNTEAFF. CDR3 nucleotides: TGTGCCACCGGACTGTTAACGAACACTGAAGCTTTCTTT. Drawing the rest from reference TRBV15 and TRBJ1-1, the complete variable domain is DAMVIQNPRYQVTQFGKPVTLSCSQTLNHNVMYWYQQKSSQAPKLLFHYYDKDFNNEADTPDNFQSRRPNTSFCFLDIRSPGLGDTAMYLCATGLLTNTEAFFGQGTRLTVV.

The chain couples TRBV20-1 to TRBJ2-1; D uncertain. Trimming took off 3 bases at V and 0 bases at J, with 12 bases between the two ends. The CDR3 sequence is 15 residues long. Per the germline V gene, CDR1 is DFQATT and CDR2 is SNEGSKA (reference sequence). CDR3 in DNA: TGCAGTGCTAGCGGCGGTCATCCCTCCTACAATGAGCAGTTCTTC. Encoded protein: CSASGGHPSYNEQFF.

This clonotype was found a few times. The genes are TRBV7-3 and TRBJ1-2; TRBD1 is a possible D gene (5 bases). Trimming shortened V by 8 bases and J by 2 bases, and 12 bases separated the two germline ends. The CDR3 consists of 13 residues. From germline, CDR1 is SGHTA and CDR2 FQGTGA. CDR3 loop: CASRLGENYGYTF. CDR3 DNA sequence: TGTGCCAGCCGTCTAGGGGAAAACTATGGCTACACCTTC.

The table lists this clonotype with many counts. V usage is TRBV6-2 or TRBV6-3 and J usage is TRBJ1-1, with D unclear. There are 12 residues in the CDR3. The ends were cut back, 2 bases at V and 2 bases at J, with 3 bases in the middle. Germline V gene lookup returns CDR1 MNHEY and CDR2 SVGEGT. CDR3 bases: TGTGCCAGCAGTTACCCAAACACTGAAGCTTTCTTT. Protein sequence: CASSYPNTEAFF.

This clonotype was observed at least ten times. The chain couples TRBV18 to TRBJ1-3, with 8 bases fitting TRBD1. Unmatched junction bases numbered 5, after V lost 4 bases and J lost 0 bases. Germline CDR1 reads KGHSH; CDR2 reads LQKENI. The CDR3 contains 16 residues. Here the CDR3 reads CASSRQTGGSGNTIYF. The CDR3 DNA follows: TGTGCCAGCTCACGACAAACAGGGGGCTCTGGAAACACCATATATTTT.

A remark on this clonotype: A read error is possible here, since a much larger clone lies one base away. The chain recombines TRBV7-2 with TRBJ1-1; 7 bases match TRBD1. In germline, CDR1 is SGHTA, CDR2 FQGNSA. The CDR3 has 16 residues. The CDR3 region has the DNA TGTGCCAGCAGCTTGCGGCAGGACAGGTCAAACACTGAAGCTCTCTTT. It codes for CASSLRQDRSNTEALF.

This clonotype was seen more than once but under ten times. This chain uses TRBV12-3 or TRBV12-4 with TRBJ1-6, with D tentatively TRBD1 (5 bases). Trimming shortened V by 2 bases and J by 10 bases, and 18 bases separated the two germline ends. The CDR3 has 16 amino acids. Here the CDR3 DNA reads TGTGCCAGCAGTTTAACATCGAGCGGGGCAGGATCACCCCTCCACTTT. It encodes CASSLTSSGAGSPLHF.

V usage is TRBV28 and J usage is TRBJ2-6; possible D gene TRBD1, 5 bases. CDR3 size: 15 residues. Germline lookup yields CDR1 MDHEN and CDR2 SYDVKM. V shed 5 bases and J shed 0 bases, with 8 bases lying between them. The CDR3, as DNA: TGTGCCAGCAGTGGGGCCCACTCTGGGGCCAACGTCCTGACTTTC. This codes for CASSGAHSGANVLTF.

This clonotype was counted at least ten times. The genes are TRBV28 and TRBJ1-1; no clear D. This CDR3 region has 15 residues. Germline V gene sequence: CDR1 MDHEN, CDR2 SYDVKM. The germline V and J ends were trimmed by 6 bases and 0 bases, with 14 bases remaining between them. The CDR3 DNA is TGTGCCAGCAGACCGTCTTCGGATCTGAACACTGAAGCTTTCTTT. Encoded protein: CASRPSSDLNTEAFF.

At least ten counts were recorded for this clonotype. The rearrangement uses TRBV6-2 or TRBV6-3 and TRBJ1-5; weak D call: TRBD1 (6 bases). The CDR3 length is 14 residues. Germline loops: CDR1 MNHEY, CDR2 SVGEGT. Trimming pared 10 bases from V and 1 base from J, leaving 14 bases between. The CDR3 here is CATREGGSNQPQHF. The CDR3 DNA is TGTGCCACCAGGGAGGGGGGGAGCAATCAGCCCCAGCATTTT.

This chain links TRBV15 with TRBJ2-2; TRBD1 is a possible D gene (6 bases). The CDR3 loop spans 17 amino acids. Germline V gives CDR1 LNHNV, CDR2 YYDKDF (reference sequence). The V and J ends lost 0 bases and 0 bases respectively, with 11 bases between them. The CDR3 is CATSREQGSANTGELFF. CDR3 bases: TGTGCCACCAGCAGAGAGCAGGGGTCCGCGAACACCGGGGAGCTGTTTTTT.

In this sample, this clonotype turned up a few times. This chain joins TRBV5-1 and TRBJ1-2; 7 nucleotides match TRBD1. V dropped 2 bases and J dropped 7; count of bases not matched to a gene: 8. CDR1 is SGHRS and CDR2 is YFSETQ in the germline V gene. The length of the CDR3 is 14 residues. CDR3 coding DNA: TGCGCCAGCAGCTTATCAACAGGGGCCGCTGGCTACACCTTC. Residues: CASSLSTGAAGYTF.

J is TRBJ2-1 and V is TRBV7-9; the match to TRBD1 covers 10 bases. The V gene end was trimmed by 5 bases and the J gene end by 6 bases; junction bases not matched to a gene: 7. The V gene's germline CDR1 is SEHNR and CDR2 FQNEAQ (reference sequence). The CDR3 has 15 residues. CDR3: CASSPRQGAANEQFF. CDR3 bases: TGTGCCAGCAGCCCCCGACAGGGGGCGGCCAATGAGCAGTTCTTC. The variable domain in full, with the rest retrieved from reference TRBV7-9 and TRBJ2-1, is DTGVSQNPRHKITKRGQNVTFRCDPISEHNRLYWYRQTLGQGPEFLTYFQNEAQLEKSRLLSDRFSAERPKGSFSTLEIQRTEQGDSAMYLCASSPRQGAANEQFFGPGTRLTVL.

A word on this clonotype: A much larger clonotype is one base distant, so this may be a read error. No conserved phenylalanine or tryptophan is present at the end of the CDR3, so a read error is the likely explanation. No DNA is shown, since the ends of the CDR3 on it are uncertain; the CDR3 is the one TCRdb lists. This rearrangement joins TRBV9 to TRBJ1-1. The CDR3 comprises 8 residues, both ends counted. Germline V lookup: CDR1 SGDLS, CDR2 YYNGEE. The CDR3 here is CASSVGNY.

The sample holds many counts of this clonotype. V and J are TRBV28 and TRBJ1-5; possibly TRBD1 for D (6 bases). Germline loops: CDR1 MDHEN, CDR2 SYDVKM. The CDR3 extends over 14 amino acids. Trimming removed 5 bases from V and 13 bases from J, with 21 bases in between. CDR3 DNA: TGTGCCAGCAGTATAGGGGGACCTAAAATCCAACAGCATTTT. Translated: CASSIGGPKIQQHF.

This clonotype was recorded many times. The rearrangement joins TRBV10-3 to TRBJ1-1; weak D call: TRBD1 (6 bases). The germline gives CDR1 ENHRY, CDR2 SYGVKD. The CDR3 is 12 amino acids. Trimming removed 2 bases at V and 8 bases at J, with 9 bases between. This CDR3 reads CAISETGPEAFF. The CDR3 DNA is TGTGCCATCAGTGAGACAGGGCCAGAAGCTTTCTTT.